Listed below are T cell receptor beta chains from one sample, sequenced in a study of cytomegalovirus exposure and HLA in healthy donors. Assay: immunoSEQ multiplex PCR; the TCRdb copy retains only in-frame clones and omits some. The table has about 130,000 clones, around three quarters seen once. Source material: PBMCs. The receptors shown here come from a woman aged 60-75 years in good health and CMV-seropositive. Each CDR3 is given without its conserved first and last residue. Rows give clone size only sometimes, using once, few, many, or a class for an expanded clone.

j_call,v_call,clone_size,cdr3_length,cdr3_aa
TRBJ1-4,TRBV28,NA,13,ASNTPGGAWEKLF
TRBJ2-1,TRBV13,NA,12,ASSLFGRALEQF
TRBJ2-1,TRBV9,NA,14,ASSVGVAGGPYEQF
TRBJ1-2,TRBV5-1,NA,12,ASSDQGADYGYT
TRBJ1-2,TRBV6-5,NA,13,ASSYLTGVENGYT
TRBJ1-1,TRBV30,few,10,AWGQTNTEAF
TRBJ2-1,TRBV6-5,few,13,ASRLAGGDYNEQF
TRBJ1-6,TRBV6-6,NA,12,ASSFDRAGSPLH
TRBJ1-1,TRBV27,NA,12,ASRLDTLNTEAF
TRBJ2-7,TRBV7-9,NA,12,ASSLGQDSYEQY
TRBJ1-1,TRBV19,NA,13,ASSGATGANTEAF
TRBJ2-1,TRBV5-5,few,16,ASSHTPSGAGAYNEQF
TRBJ1-2,TRBV30,NA,9,AWSVSYGYT
TRBJ1-2,TRBV10-3,once,13,AISVPGQGADGYT
TRBJ2-7,TRBV4-1,NA,12,ASSHRDTRYEQY
TRBJ2-3,TRBV4-2,NA,15,ASSQRAHSGSADTQY
TRBJ1-3,TRBV2,once,12,ASSELGAGNTIY
TRBJ2-1,TRBV19,once,13,ASSIPTSGHNEQF
TRBJ2-2,TRBV6-6,NA,11,ASSGPATGELF
TRBJ1-4,TRBV6-1,NA,11,ASSWDRAEKLF
TRBJ1-1,TRBV19,once,14,ASSDRGVSLNTEAF
TRBJ1-1,TRBV6-5,NA,12,ASTTDILNTEAF
TRBJ1-4,TRBV7-8,few,13,ASSRAQGNGEKLF
TRBJ2-2,TRBV6-5,NA,14,ASSYSSSWLVGELF
TRBJ2-2,TRBV7-3,NA,14,ASSTGTSRNTGELF
TRBJ2-7,TRBV28,NA,13,ASSSPGTSTYEQY
TRBJ2-1,TRBV7-2,NA,11,ASSTPGHHEQF
TRBJ2-6,TRBV2,NA,15,ASTRTGASSGANVLT
TRBJ2-1,TRBV4-2,once,15,ASSLGGSGGGANEQF
TRBJ1-2,TRBV4-3,NA,12,ASSQDVTGYGYT
TRBJ1-2,TRBV29-1,few,12,SVGGRGTSRGYT
TRBJ2-7,TRBV10-3,NA,9,AIASGGEQY
TRBJ2-7,TRBV7-7,NA,11,ASSLAQGTEQY
TRBJ2-7,TRBV10-2,NA,10,ASRDRGYEQY
TRBJ2-5,TRBV7-2,few,13,ASTPTPGLMETQY
TRBJ1-2,TRBV7-2,NA,10,ASSPRGAGYT
TRBJ2-1,TRBV7-2,NA,15,ASSLAAQGVGYNEQF
TRBJ2-5,TRBV5-1,NA,17,ASSLAKGLAVQWAETQY
TRBJ2-7,TRBV27,NA,15,ASSLGEGQGGPYEQY
TRBJ1-6,TRBV30,NA,11,AWSTGSHSPLH
TRBJ2-7,TRBV7-2,NA,12,ASYENSGVGEQY
TRBJ1-4,TRBV10-3,NA,12,AISEGATNEKLF
TRBJ1-2,TRBV2,NA,14,ASIQGPSLANYGYT
TRBJ1-1,TRBV7-4,few,12,ASSLRSQEEEAF
TRBJ1-3,TRBV6-5,NA,14,ASSYLDGSSGNTIY
TRBJ2-7,TRBV5-1,NA,10,ASSTSTYEQY
TRBJ1-4,TRBV19,NA,14,ASRGSPGQGNEKLF
TRBJ2-2,TRBV5-1,NA,12,ASSSQGNTGELF
TRBJ1-5,TRBV19,few,12,ASSITGGNQPQH
TRBJ2-3,TRBV5-4,NA,14,ASSLRAGENTDTQY